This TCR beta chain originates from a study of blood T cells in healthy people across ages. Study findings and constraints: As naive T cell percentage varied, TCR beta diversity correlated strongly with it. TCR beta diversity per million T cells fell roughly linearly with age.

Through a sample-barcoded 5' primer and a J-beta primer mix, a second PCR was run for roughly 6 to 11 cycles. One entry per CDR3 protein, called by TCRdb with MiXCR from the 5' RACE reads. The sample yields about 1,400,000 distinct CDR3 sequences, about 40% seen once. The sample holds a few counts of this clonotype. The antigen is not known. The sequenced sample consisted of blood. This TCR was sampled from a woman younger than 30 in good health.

CDR3 sequence (DNA): TGTGCCAGCGGCCCGGGTCGAGACCACAATGAGCAGTTCTTC. It yields the protein CASGPGRDHNEQFF. The J gene is TRBJ2-1, the V gene TRBV2; D is undetermined. The V and J ends lost 8 bases and 5 bases respectively, with 16 bases between them. This CDR3 spans 14 amino acids. Germline V gene sequence: CDR1 SNHLY, CDR2 FYNNEI.